This TCR beta chain was found in a study of blood T cell repertoires in COVID-19. Assay used: immunoSEQ multiplex PCR; TCRdb lists only in-frame clones, some missing. Here the sample spans some 66,000 clones, roughly nine tenths being singletons. V was pared by 2 bases and J by 0 bases, with 4 bases of the junction left unmatched. Germline V gives CDR1 LNHDA, CDR2 SQIVND (reference sequence). The CDR3 is made up of 17 amino acids. Sequencing input: peripheral blood. This sequence was found in a human donor in a cohort sampled during active COVID-19. The rearrangement uses TRBV19 and TRBJ1-5; 10 bases are shared with TRBD1. In nucleotides, the CDR3 is TGTGCCAGTAGTATACGACAGGGGGCGGGTAGCAATCAGCCCCAGCATTTT. The encoded protein is CASSIRQGAGSNQPQHF.